The rows below give T cell receptor beta chains drawn from one sample of a study of Ad26.COV2.S vaccination and SARS-CoV-2 variants. Here immunoSEQ multiplex PCR was the method, and the copy in TCRdb shows in-frame clones only, minus some. Here the sample spans about 400,000 clones, 89% being singletons. This material consisted of peripheral blood, taken in a trial of Ad26.COV2.S vaccine versus placebo. All receptors come from a person aged 18 to 65 who received the Ad26.COV2.S COVID-19 vaccine or a placebo. CDR3s include the opening cysteine and the closing phenylalanine or tryptophan. D genes are given only for firm matches. Size values are once, few and many counts, or a class for expanded clones, and some rows have none.

CASSQDRDQPQHF	TGCGCCAGCAGCCAAGATAGGGATCAGCCCCAGCATTTT	TRBJ1-5	NA	NA	TRBV4-1
CAWGLSRVEQYF	TGTGCCTGGGGACTCAGTCGCGTCGAGCAGTACTTC	TRBJ2-7	NA	NA	TRBV30
CASNSGTPSYNEQFF	TGTGCCAGCAATTCCGGGACTCCATCCTACAATGAGCAGTTCTTC	TRBJ2-1	NA	NA	TRBV28
CAPPKGSYNSPLHF	TGTGCTCCCCCGAAGGGCTCCTATAATTCACCCCTCCACTTT	TRBJ1-6	NA	NA	TRBV10-3
CASSQVGGSYEQYF	TGTGCCAGCAGCCAAGTGGGGGGGTCCTACGAGCAGTACTTC	TRBJ2-7	NA	TRBD2	TRBV3-1/TRBV3-2
CASSLLTGTDTQYF	TGTGCCAGCAGTCTCCTAACCGGAACAGATACGCAGTATTTT	TRBJ2-3	NA	NA	TRBV25-1
CASSPLGQPSSMNTEAFF	TGTGCCAGCAGCCCTCTGGGGCAGCCGAGTTCCATGAACACTGAAGCTTTCTTT	TRBJ1-1	NA	NA	TRBV7-2
CASSFVSSMFLPYSNQPQHF	TGTGCCAGCAGTTTCGTTTCGTCAATGTTTTTGCCATATAGCAATCAGCCCCAGCATTTT	TRBJ1-5	many	NA	TRBV28
CASSLESGPTYEQYF	TGTGCCAGCAGCTTAGAATCCGGGCCGACCTACGAGCAGTACTTC	TRBJ2-7	few	NA	TRBV11-2
CASSQYRAGETQYF	TGCGCCAGCAGCCAGTACAGGGCAGGAGAGACCCAGTACTTC	TRBJ2-5	NA	NA	TRBV4-3
CAIRQAGGRTGELFF	TGTGCCATCAGGCAGGCGGGAGGTCGTACCGGGGAGCTGTTTTTT	TRBJ2-2	NA	TRBD2	TRBV10-3
CAWSRQGNTEAFF	TGTGCCTGGAGTAGACAGGGGAACACTGAAGCTTTCTTT	TRBJ1-1	NA	TRBD1	TRBV30
CAWALGTDEQYF	TGTGCCTGGGCGCTAGGAACGGACGAGCAGTACTTC	TRBJ2-7	NA	NA	TRBV30
CASSLRDAGGSSYTF	TGTGCCAGCAGCTTACGAGACGCAGGGGGAAGTAGCTACACCTTC	TRBJ1-2	few	TRBD1	TRBV7-2
CASSLDRGGYTF	TGTGCCAGCAGCTTGGACAGGGGAGGCTACACCTTC	TRBJ1-2	NA	TRBD1	TRBV5-6
CSVGRPAGELFF	TGCAGCGTTGGCAGGCCCGCCGGGGAGCTGTTTTTT	TRBJ2-2	NA	NA	TRBV29-1
CASSLRGPGQGNQETQYF	TGTGCCAGCAGCTTAAGGGGCCCGGGACAGGGGAATCAAGAGACCCAGTACTTC	TRBJ2-5	NA	TRBD1	TRBV7-3
CASSLGGGGTDTQYF	TGTGCCAGCAGCTTAGGGGGCGGAGGCACAGATACGCAGTATTTT	TRBJ2-3	NA	NA	TRBV7-9
CASSYAGYRGELFF	TGTGCCAGCAGTTACGCAGGGTACCGAGGGGAGCTGTTTTTT	TRBJ2-2	once	NA	TRBV6-2/TRBV6-3
CASSSLPGLAEKNIQYF	TGTGCCAGCAGCTCTCTACCGGGACTAGCGGAAAAAAACATTCAGTACTTC	TRBJ2-4	NA	TRBD2	TRBV7-8
CASSQDGTPGGEQYF	TGCGCCAGCAGCCAAGATGGGACTCCAGGTGGCGAGCAGTACTTC	TRBJ2-7	NA	NA	TRBV4-1
CASRGRHVEEQFF	TGTGCCAGCCGCGGGAGACATGTGGAGGAGCAGTTCTTC	TRBJ2-1	NA	TRBD2	TRBV7-9
CASSLDRNTGELFF	TGTGCCAGCAGCTTAGATAGGAACACCGGGGAGCTGTTTTTT	TRBJ2-2	NA	NA	TRBV7-3
CASSQVGATGELFF	TGTGCCAGCAGCCAAGTGGGGGCAACCGGGGAGCTGTTTTTT	TRBJ2-2	once	NA	TRBV14
CASSPRSGTGLAYGYTF	TGTGCCAGCAGTCCCCGATCCGGGACAGGGTTGGCCTATGGCTACACCTTC	TRBJ1-2	NA	TRBD1	TRBV6-6
CASSQSDTDVGEQYF	TGTGCCAGCAGCCAGTCGGACACTGATGTGGGCGAGCAGTACTTC	TRBJ2-7	NA	NA	TRBV4-2
CASSADGNTEAFF	TGCGCCAGCAGCGCGGACGGGAACACTGAAGCTTTCTTT	TRBJ1-1	NA	NA	TRBV5-1
CASSPVGGGDTEAFF	TGTGCCAGCAGCCCGGTTGGGGGGGGCGACACTGAAGCTTTCTTT	TRBJ1-1	NA	NA	TRBV5-6
CASSLVGSTEAFF	TGTGCCAGCAGCTTGGTTGGAAGCACTGAAGCTTTCTTT	TRBJ1-1	NA	NA	TRBV5-6
CASSLGDGAGNQPQHF	TGCGCCAGCAGCTTGGGAGACGGCGCAGGCAATCAGCCCCAGCATTTT	TRBJ1-5	NA	NA	TRBV5-1
CASSPTGTQETQYF	TGCGCCAGCAGTCCCACAGGTACCCAAGAGACCCAGTACTTC	TRBJ2-5	NA	NA	TRBV5-1
CASSPSGNNEQFF	TGTGCCAGCAGCCCGTCCGGAAACAATGAGCAGTTCTTC	TRBJ2-1	NA	NA	TRBV5-6
CASSVSPGDNSPLHF	TGTGCCAGCAGCGTATCTCCAGGGGATAATTCACCCCTCCACTTT	TRBJ1-6	NA	NA	TRBV9
CAWSFGAYSNQPQHF	TGTGCCTGGAGTTTCGGGGCATATAGCAATCAGCCCCAGCATTTT	TRBJ1-5	NA	NA	TRBV30
CASSLTHSNTGELFF	TGTGCCAGCAGCCTGACACATTCGAACACCGGGGAGCTGTTTTTT	TRBJ2-2	NA	NA	TRBV11-2
CASTIGNRNYGYTF	TGTGCCAGTACGATAGGGAATCGTAACTATGGCTACACCTTC	TRBJ1-2	NA	NA	TRBV19
CASSQGGNEQFF	TGCGCCAGCAGCCAAGGCGGCAATGAGCAGTTCTTC	TRBJ2-1	NA	NA	TRBV4-3
CSASVRGTSGSYEQYF	TGCAGTGCTAGTGTGCGCGGGACTAGCGGTTCCTACGAGCAGTACTTC	TRBJ2-7	NA	TRBD2	TRBV20-1
CASRVDLSSGGQYF	TGTGCCAGCAGGGTAGACCTATCTAGCGGAGGACAGTACTTC	TRBJ2-5	NA	TRBD2	TRBV6-5
CASSQAGGEGYTF	TGTGCCAGCAGCCAAGCCGGGGGGGAAGGCTACACCTTC	TRBJ1-2	NA	NA	TRBV7-8
CACTTRAGDNSPLHF	TGTGCCTGTACCACTCGGGCGGGGGATAATTCACCCCTCCACTTT	TRBJ1-6	NA	NA	TRBV30
CAWRLSGSTDTQYF	TGTGCCTGGAGGCTTAGCGGGAGCACAGATACGCAGTATTTT	TRBJ2-3	NA	TRBD2	TRBV30
CASSQNGFRGDTQYF	TGCGCCAGCAGCCAAAACGGTTTCCGCGGAGATACGCAGTATTTT	TRBJ2-3	NA	NA	TRBV4-1
CSAQTGRGETQYF	TGCAGCGCCCAGACAGGGAGAGGGGAGACCCAGTACTTC	TRBJ2-5	NA	TRBD1	TRBV29-1
CASSPGLRSYNEQFF	TGTGCCAGTAGTCCTGGGCTGCGCTCCTACAATGAGCAGTTCTTC	TRBJ2-1	NA	NA	TRBV19
CASSSQGNTEAFF	TGTGCCAGTAGTAGCCAGGGGAACACTGAAGCTTTCTTT	TRBJ1-1	NA	NA	TRBV19
CASSAGARSEQFF	TGTGCCAGCAGCGCCGGAGCGCGGAGTGAGCAGTTCTTC	TRBJ2-1	NA	NA	TRBV11-3
CASSKSGGEVGNQPQHF	TGTGCCAGCAGCAAATCAGGAGGGGAGGTCGGCAATCAGCCCCAGCATTTT	TRBJ1-5	NA	NA	TRBV21-1
CASRDGTGGGNTIYF	TGCGCCAGCAGAGACGGGACAGGGGGAGGAAACACCATATATTTT	TRBJ1-3	NA	TRBD1	TRBV5-1
CSVAAGGGNQPQHF	TGCAGCGTTGCGGCCGGGGGAGGCAATCAGCCCCAGCATTTT	TRBJ1-5	NA	NA	TRBV29-1
CASSHRIAGFHEQYF	TGCGCCAGCAGTCATCGGATAGCAGGGTTCCACGAGCAGTACTTC	TRBJ2-7	NA	NA	TRBV23-1